The present TCR beta chain was sequenced within a study of blood T cell repertoires in COVID-19. Study at large: From the United States, Italy and Spain came samples of acute and convalescent COVID-19.

Germline V gene sequence: CDR1 SNHLY, CDR2 FYNNEI. The V end lost 6 bases, the J end lost 5 bases, and 13 bases lay between the germline ends. The CDR3 spans 13 residues. This clone came up a few times. Clones were sequenced by immunoSEQ multiplex PCR, and TCRdb holds only the in-frame ones, with some missing. The sample holds under 85,000 clones, 60% to 85% seen once. This clonotype originated in a human donor in a cohort sampled during active COVID-19. The sequenced material came from peripheral blood. This sequence joins TRBV2 and TRBJ1-1; D might be TRBD1 (5 bases). The CDR3 protein is CASRTQGGTEAFF. CDR3 DNA: TGTGCCAGCAGGACCCAGGGAGGGACTGAAGCTTTCTTT.